The rows below give T cell receptor beta chains drawn from one sample of a study of cytomegalovirus exposure and HLA in healthy donors. Here immunoSEQ multiplex PCR was the method, and the copy in TCRdb shows in-frame clones only, minus some. The data show approximately 220,000 clones, with more than 60% seen just once and 1.8% held by the top ten. Sequencing input: PBMCs. The receptors stem from a woman between 25 and 40 years old in good health and CMV-seronegative. CDR3s include the opening cysteine and the closing phenylalanine or tryptophan. A D gene is named only where the DNA matches it firmly. Clone size, where shown, is once, few, many, or a class for clones that have expanded.

V	J	D	size	DNA	CDR3
TRBV30	TRBJ2-1	TRBD2	few	TGTGCCTGGAGTGGGGAGGGAGGTGCCTACAATGAGCAGTTCTTC	CAWSGEGGAYNEQFF
TRBV18	TRBJ2-1	NA	NA	TGTGCCAGCTCACCACGTAGCAATGAGCAGTTCTTC	CASSPRSNEQFF
TRBV19	TRBJ2-3	NA	NA	TGTGCCAGTAGTATAGAGGGGAGCGGCACAGATACGCAGTATTTT	CASSIEGSGTDTQYF
TRBV14	TRBJ2-1	NA	once	TGTGCCAGCAGCCAAAGGGGCAGTGCCAATGAGCAGTTCTTC	CASSQRGSANEQFF
TRBV13	TRBJ2-1	TRBD2	once	TGTGCCAGCAGCTTAGGGGCGGGGGGGTCCTCCTTCTACAATGAGCAGTTCTTC	CASSLGAGGSSFYNEQFF
TRBV6-5	TRBJ2-7	TRBD1	few	TGTGCCAGCAGTTATTCCGGGACAGGGGGCTCCTACGAGCAGTACTTC	CASSYSGTGGSYEQYF
TRBV19	TRBJ2-7	NA	few	TGTGCCAGTACTTTAGGGTTAGGGCAGGGGTTGTACGAGCAGTACTTC	CASTLGLGQGLYEQYF
TRBV4-1	TRBJ2-7	NA	few	TGTGCCAGCAGCCAAGAAGCGTCCTACGAGCAGTACTTC	CASSQEASYEQYF
TRBV29-1	TRBJ2-1	NA	few	TGCAGCGCCAGCAGGGGCCTCAATGAGCAGTTCTTC	CSASRGLNEQFF
TRBV9	TRBJ2-6	NA	NA	TGTGCCAGCAGCGTTCCGGGAAGTGGTGGCACTGGGGCCAACGTCCTGACTTTC	CASSVPGSGGTGANVLTF
TRBV19	TRBJ2-7	TRBD1	once	TGTGCCAGTAGCTGGGACAGGACCTACGAGCAGTACTTC	CASSWDRTYEQYF
TRBV5-4	TRBJ2-5	TRBD2	NA	TGTGCCAGCAGCTCGGGGGGGAAAGAGACCCAGTACTTC	CASSSGGKETQYF
TRBV9	TRBJ1-1	NA	once	TGTGCCAGCAGCGTAGGCGGGTTGGGGGGCACTGAAGCTTTCTTT	CASSVGGLGGTEAFF
TRBV2	TRBJ2-2	TRBD1	NA	TGTGCCAGCGGACAGGCTAACACCGGGGAGCTGTTTTTT	CASGQANTGELFF
TRBV10-3	TRBJ2-7	NA	NA	TGTGCCATCAGTGAGTCCACAGTGAACGTAAACTCCTACGAGCAGTACTTC	CAISESTVNVNSYEQYF
TRBV6-1	TRBJ1-5	NA	NA	TGTGCCAGCAGTGAGGCGGTTGAGCGCAATCAGCCCCAGCATTTT	CASSEAVERNQPQHF
TRBV30	TRBJ2-2	NA	NA	TGTGCCTGGAGCGACCCCCGGGGTACCGGGGAGCTGTTTTTT	CAWSDPRGTGELFF
TRBV7-3	TRBJ2-3	TRBD2	NA	TGTGCCAGCAGCTCTGGACTAGCGGGGGGAGGAGATACGCAGTATTTT	CASSSGLAGGGDTQYF
TRBV2	TRBJ1-6	NA	NA	TGTGCCAGCAGTGAAGACGTGGGCAGGGATTCACCCCTCCACTTT	CASSEDVGRDSPLHF
TRBV5-5	TRBJ2-2	TRBD2	NA	TGTGCCAGCAGCCGGGGACTAGCGGGAGAAACCGGGGAGCTGTTTTTT	CASSRGLAGETGELFF
TRBV5-4	TRBJ1-4	NA	NA	TGTGCCAGCAGCTTCGGGCTGGACACAACTAATGAAAAACTGTTTTTT	CASSFGLDTTNEKLFF
TRBV5-1	TRBJ1-2	NA	NA	TGCGCCAGCAGCTTGTCGGAGGACTATGGCTACACCTTC	CASSLSEDYGYTF
TRBV29-1	TRBJ2-1	NA	NA	TGCAGCGTTGCTATTCCCACCTACAATGAGCAGTTCTTC	CSVAIPTYNEQFF
TRBV5-5	TRBJ1-2	NA	NA	TGTGCCAGCAGGGTGTGGGGGGCTAACTATGGCTACACCTTC	CASRVWGANYGYTF
TRBV27	TRBJ1-6	TRBD1	NA	TGTGCCAGCGGACAGGGGGCGGCCCTCCACTTT	CASGQGAALHF
TRBV12-5	TRBJ1-2	NA	NA	TGTGCTAGTGGCCAGACAGGCCCCTATGGCTACACCTTC	CASGQTGPYGYTF
TRBV27	TRBJ1-6	TRBD1	once	TGTGCCAGCAGCACACGACAGGGTCTGAGTAATTCACCCCTCCACTTT	CASSTRQGLSNSPLHF
TRBV7-9	TRBJ2-5	TRBD2	NA	TGTGCCAGCAGCTCCTGGACAGTACTAGCGGAGCAAGAGACCCAGTACTTC	CASSSWTVLAEQETQYF
TRBV5-1	TRBJ2-3	TRBD2	NA	TGCGCCAGCAGCTTGGTTGTTAGCGGGAGGGCCGGCACAGATACGCAGTATTTT	CASSLVVSGRAGTDTQYF
TRBV21-1	TRBJ2-1	NA	NA	TGTGCCAGCAGCAAAGCGGGACTAGCGGGGCTCTCCTACAATGAGCAGTTCTTC	CASSKAGLAGLSYNEQFF
TRBV4-1	TRBJ1-3	NA	NA	TGCGTCAGCAGCCAACAGCCTCCCGGGACTCAAGGAAACACCATATATTTT	CVSSQQPPGTQGNTIYF
TRBV30	TRBJ1-6	NA	NA	TGTGCCTCTCCGGGGCACAGGGAAAATTCACCCCTCCACTTT	CASPGHRENSPLHF
TRBV10-2	TRBJ2-5	NA	NA	TGCGCCAGCGGAGGGACAGCCCAAGAGACCCAGTACTTC	CASGGTAQETQYF
TRBV30	TRBJ2-5	TRBD1	NA	TGTGCCTGGAGTGTACTGGACAGGGGGCCTGGGGAGACCCAGTACTTC	CAWSVLDRGPGETQYF
TRBV29-1	TRBJ2-7	NA	few	TGCAGCGCCAAACAACCGGAGAGACCGCGAGAGCAGTACTTC	CSAKQPERPREQYF
TRBV7-9	TRBJ1-1	TRBD1	NA	TGTGCCAGCAGCTGGACAGGAGGAGCTTTCTTT	CASSWTGGAFF
TRBV21-1	TRBJ1-1	NA	NA	TGTGCCAGCAGCCCTCAGGGGTACGGTGAAGCTTTCTTT	CASSPQGYGEAFF